The 5 T cell receptor beta chains below all came from one sample that was sequenced in a study of blood T cell repertoires in COVID-19. Some clones are missing from TCRdb's copy, which holds only in-frame ones; the method was immunoSEQ multiplex PCR. This sample carries around 370,000 clones, 85% to 90% of them seen once, and the ten largest clones take about 6.5%. Sequenced material: peripheral blood. The receptors originated from a man aged 18 to 35 with active or convalescent COVID-19.

CDR3 coding DNA: TGCGCCAGCAGCTTGGGGACAGGGAAGCAAACCGAGCAGTACTTC. This codes for CASSLGTGKQTEQYF. The chain couples TRBV5-1 to TRBJ2-7; 8 positions match TRBD1. CDR1 and CDR2 from the germline V gene are SGHRS and YFSETQ. J lost 6 bases, V lost 0 bases, and 8 bases had no gene match. The CDR3 totals 15 residues.

V and J are TRBV7-2 and TRBJ2-7, with TRBD1 matching 8 bases. The CDR3 sequence is 15 residues long. Germline assignment: CDR1 SGHTA and CDR2 FQGNSA. The V segment lost 5 bases and the J segment 5 bases; nucleotides outside the gene matches: 11. CDR3 DNA: TGTGCCAGCAGCCAGAGAAAGGGACAGGTCCACGAGCAGTACTTC. Translation gives CASSQRKGQVHEQYF.

The V gene is TRBV12-5, the J gene TRBJ2-7, with 10 nucleotides matching TRBD1. With V trimmed by 7 bases and J by 3 bases, 6 bases remained unmatched. This CDR3 region has 14 residues. Germline CDR1 reads LGHNT; CDR2 reads FRNRAP. CDR3 sequence (DNA): TGTGCTAGTGCCAAGGGGACAGGGGACTACGAGCAGTACTTC. Its protein is CASAKGTGDYEQYF.

This rearrangement joins TRBV13 to TRBJ2-1; 7 bases are a match to TRBD2. The CDR3 has 15 amino acids. Looked up from germline, CDR1 is PRHDT and CDR2 is FYEKMQ (reference sequence). Germline trimming cut 4 bases from V and 10 bases from J; bases unmatched to any gene: 13. The chain's CDR3 is CASSSSGVTAWEQFF. The CDR3 DNA follows: TGTGCCAGCAGCTCGAGCGGGGTGACGGCATGGGAGCAGTTCTTC. The whole variable domain, remainder taken from reference TRBV13 and TRBJ2-1, is AAGVIQSPRHLIKEKRETATLKCYPIPRHDTVYWYQQGPGQDPQFLISFYEKMQSDKGSIPDRFSAQQFSDYHSELNMSSLELGDSALYFCASSSSGVTAWEQFFGPGTRLTVL.

The J gene is TRBJ2-7, the V gene TRBV5-1; D unresolved. V lost 0 bases and J lost 4, with 23 bases in between. In germline, CDR1 is SGHRS, CDR2 YFSETQ. The CDR3 spans 18 residues. CDR3 sequence reads: CASSLGYSPQSVPYEQYF. Here the CDR3 DNA reads TGCGCCAGCAGCTTGGGTTACAGCCCCCAGTCCGTTCCGTACGAGCAGTACTTC.